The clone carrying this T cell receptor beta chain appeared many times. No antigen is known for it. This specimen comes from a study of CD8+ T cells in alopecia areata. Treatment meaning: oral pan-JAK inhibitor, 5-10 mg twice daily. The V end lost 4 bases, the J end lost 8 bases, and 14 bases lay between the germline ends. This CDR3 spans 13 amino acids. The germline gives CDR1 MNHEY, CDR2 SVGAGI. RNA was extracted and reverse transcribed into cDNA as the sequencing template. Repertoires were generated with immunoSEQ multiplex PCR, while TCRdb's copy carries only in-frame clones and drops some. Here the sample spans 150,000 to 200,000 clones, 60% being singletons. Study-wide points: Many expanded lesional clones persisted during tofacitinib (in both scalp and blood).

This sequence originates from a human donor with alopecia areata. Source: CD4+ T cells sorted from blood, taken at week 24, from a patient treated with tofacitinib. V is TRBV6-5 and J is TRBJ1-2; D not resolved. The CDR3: CASSSPLKSGYTF. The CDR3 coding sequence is TGTGCCAGCAGTTCCCCACTTAAGAGCGGCTACACCTTC.